This T cell receptor beta chain was obtained from a study of blood T cell repertoires in COVID-19. At the level of the study: Material from acute and convalescent COVID-19 was sourced from the United States, Italy and Spain. Nucleic acid was either cDNA or gDNA, and it came from T cells, B-cell-depleted T cells, or PBMCs.

In the original processing: Reference gene primer amplification in the assay estimated nucleated cell counts. The protocol was immunoSEQ multiplex PCR, while the TCRdb copy is restricted to in-frame clones and leaves out a portion. V, J and clone size were drawn from that table, and D and trimming were deduced from the DNA. The sample lists 75,000 to 85,000 clones, approximately 88% seen once, with around 40% in the top ten. Germline lookup yields CDR1 LNHDA and CDR2 SQIVND (reference sequence). V was shortened by 2 bases and J by 5 bases, with 13 bases between the two germline ends. The CDR3 extends over 14 amino acids.

Source material: peripheral blood. V usage is TRBV19 and J usage is TRBJ2-7; possibly TRBD1 for D (6 bases). This clonotype was obtained from a human donor in a cohort sampled during active COVID-19. The CDR3, as DNA: TGTGCCAGTAGTATACTGGGGGCGTTCGACGAGCAGTACTTC. It yields the protein CASSILGAFDEQYF.